The 15 T cell receptor beta chains in this list originate from one sample, sequenced in a study of T cell repertoires in aging, cancer and after chemotherapy. Peripheral blood genomic DNA, not sorted cells or RNA, was the template. A mixed TRB-A/B primer pool amplified rearranged TRB by multiplex touch-down PCR. MiXCR, run by TCRdb on the multiplex PCR reads, gives a single entry per CDR3 protein. Of some 2,500 distinct CDR3 sequences listed, 23% were seen once; the top ten hold around 15%. The sequenced sample was blood. Receptors originate from a human donor with a solid tumor.

Notes on this clonotype: With a much larger clone just one base away, this may be a read error. This chain joins TRBV6-2 or TRBV6-3 and TRBJ2-7; D might be TRBD1 (6 bases). Germline V gives CDR1 MNHEY, CDR2 SVGEGT. CDR3 size: 13 residues. CDR3 region: CVSSPLTGYEQYF. The CDR3 bases are TGTGTCAGCAGTCCTCTTACAGGGTACGAGCAGTACTTC.

This clonotype qualifies as medium-sized. As DNA, the CDR3 is TGTGCCAGCTCCTTCGGACAGTCTGGAAACACCATATATTTT. Amino acid sequence: CASSFGQSGNTIYF. The chain employs TRBV18 and TRBJ1-3; weak D call: TRBD1 (6 bases). CDR3 size: 14 residues. V lost 6 bases, J lost 1 base, and 10 bases lay in between. Germline V gene data show CDR1 as KGHSH and CDR2 as LQKENI.

By sample share, this clonotype is medium-sized. V usage is TRBV10-1 and J usage is TRBJ2-2; 7 bases match TRBD2. The germline V gene encodes CDR1 WNHNN and CDR2 SYGVQD (reference sequence). The CDR3 is 13 amino acids. Germline trimming cut 7 bases from V and 2 bases from J; bases unmatched to any gene: 1. CDR3 nucleotide sequence: TGCGCCAGCACTAGCGGTAACACCGGGGAGCTGTTTTTT. Translation: CASTSGNTGELFF.

Judged by abundance, this clonotype is hyperexpanded. The chain has TRBV6-6 and TRBJ2-3; no reliable D call. This CDR3 contains 14 residues. The V gene lost 7 bases and the J gene lost 2 bases, with 13 bases spanning the gap. Germline assignment: CDR1 MNHNY and CDR2 SVGAGI (reference sequence). CDR3 region: CASKDSSFTDTQYF. The CDR3 DNA reads as TGTGCCAGCAAAGACTCCTCTTTCACAGATACGCAGTATTTT.

This chain connects TRBV4-3 to TRBJ2-1; 11 bases are a match to TRBD2. CDR3 size: 17 residues. The germline gives CDR1 LGHNA, CDR2 YSLEER. V was pared by 4 bases and J by 6 bases, with 11 bases of the junction left unmatched. CDR3 sequence (DNA): TGCGCCAGCAGCCCGGGGGGTAGCGGGAGGGCCGGCAATGAGCAGTTCTTC. Amino acid sequence: CASSPGGSGRAGNEQFF.

This clonotype occurred a few times. The genes are TRBV4-3 and TRBJ1-1; weak D call: TRBD1 (6 bases). CDR1 LGHNA and CDR2 YSLEER come from the germline V gene. V lost 3 bases to trimming and J lost 1 base, with 15 bases between them. The CDR3 spans 16 residues. CDR3 loop: CASSQARAGANTEAFF. CDR3 bases: TGCGCCAGCAGCCAGGCCAGGGCAGGGGCGAACACTGAAGCTTTCTTT.

The chain recombines TRBV19 with TRBJ2-1; the match to TRBD2 covers 15 bases. Germline V gene data show CDR1 as LNHDA and CDR2 as SQIVND (reference sequence). The ends lost 0 bases at V and 8 bases at J; junction bases unmatched: 11. The CDR3 is 19 amino acids. CDR3 DNA: TGTGCCAGTAGTATAGATGGGAGGACTAGCGGGAGGGGCGGCGATGAGCAGTTCTTC. This encodes CASSIDGRTSGRGGDEQFF.

Turning to this clonotype: This clone may be a read error of a much larger clone one base away. The genes are TRBV10-3 and TRBJ2-7; D may be TRBD2 (5 bases). This CDR3 spans 12 amino acids. CDR1 and CDR2 from the germline V gene are ENHRY and SYGVKD. Trimming removed 6 bases at V and 3 bases at J, with 9 bases between. This chain's CDR3 is CAIRREGYEQYF. The CDR3 nucleotides read TGTGCCATCAGAAGAGAGGGCTACGAGCAGTACTTC.

This clonotype qualifies as medium-sized (0.01 to 0.1%). This chain joins TRBV15 and TRBJ1-6; D gene uncertain. V dropped 0 bases and J dropped 10 bases, with 10 bases sitting between them. The CDR3 totals 14 residues. The V gene's germline CDR1 is LNHNV and CDR2 YYDKDF (reference sequence). DNA for the CDR3: TGTGCCACCAGCAGAGACCCAGGAGACTCACCCCTCCACTTT. Translated: CATSRDPGDSPLHF.

The gene calls are TRBV10-1 and TRBJ1-5, with no clear D. Trimming cost V 3 bases and J 9 bases, with 12 bases left between them. Per the germline V gene, CDR1 is WNHNN and CDR2 is SYGVQD (reference sequence). The length of the CDR3 is 13 residues. CDR3 protein: CASSERAVGPQHF. The CDR3 coding sequence is TGCGCCAGCAGTGAACGTGCAGTGGGGCCCCAGCATTTT.

By proportion, this clonotype is medium-sized. The chain combines TRBV12-3 or TRBV12-4 with TRBJ2-5; the match to TRBD1 covers 8 bases. CDR3 length: 15 amino acids. With 5 bases clipped from V and 5 bases from J, the junction kept 10 bases outside the gene matches. CDR3 loop: CASSPWDRTLETQYF. The CDR3 coding sequence is TGTGCCAGCAGTCCCTGGGACAGGACTCTTGAGACCCAGTACTTC.

This clonotype was seen a few times. The chain joins TRBV20-1 to TRBJ1-4, with D unclear. The V end lost 2 bases, the J end lost 10 bases, and 20 bases lay between the germline ends. This CDR3 spans 15 amino acids. The germline gives CDR1 DFQATT, CDR2 SNEGSKA (reference sequence). CDR3 bases: TGCAGTGCTAGACTCTCGGTCCAGGCCGTCGGAAAACTGTTTTTT. Translation gives CSARLSVQAVGKLFF.

This clonotype showed up just a few times. This rearrangement joins TRBV5-1 to TRBJ1-1; D not certain. Germline CDR1 reads SGHRS; CDR2 reads YFSETQ. V was pared by 0 bases and J by 4 bases, with 10 bases between. The CDR3 covers 14 residues. The CDR3 bases are TGCGCCAGCAGCTTGGGGGATGTTGGCACTGAAGCTTTCTTT. Its translation is CASSLGDVGTEAFF.

This clonotype is deemed medium-sized. The genes are TRBV6-2 or TRBV6-3 and TRBJ1-5, with D unresolved. CDR1 is MNHEY, CDR2 SVGEGT, per germline. This CDR3 has 15 amino acids. V was clipped by 2 bases and J by 6 bases, with 14 bases between them. For the CDR3, the DNA is TGTGCCAGCAGTTACGGACGCTCTGGTGGTCAGCCCCAGCATTTT. Amino acid sequence: CASSYGRSGGQPQHF.

Comments on this clonotype: Possible read error: a much larger clone is one base away. The chain employs TRBV7-9 and TRBJ2-7, with 9 bases that match TRBD1. After removal of 5 bases from V and 6 bases from J, the junction contained 11 bases not matched to a gene. The germline V gene has CDR1 SEHNR and CDR2 FQNEAQ (reference sequence). The CDR3 extends over 15 amino acids. The chain's CDR3 is CASSACRDRVGEQYF. CDR3 DNA sequence: TGTGCCAGCAGCGCCTGCCGGGACAGGGTCGGCGAGCAGTACTTC.